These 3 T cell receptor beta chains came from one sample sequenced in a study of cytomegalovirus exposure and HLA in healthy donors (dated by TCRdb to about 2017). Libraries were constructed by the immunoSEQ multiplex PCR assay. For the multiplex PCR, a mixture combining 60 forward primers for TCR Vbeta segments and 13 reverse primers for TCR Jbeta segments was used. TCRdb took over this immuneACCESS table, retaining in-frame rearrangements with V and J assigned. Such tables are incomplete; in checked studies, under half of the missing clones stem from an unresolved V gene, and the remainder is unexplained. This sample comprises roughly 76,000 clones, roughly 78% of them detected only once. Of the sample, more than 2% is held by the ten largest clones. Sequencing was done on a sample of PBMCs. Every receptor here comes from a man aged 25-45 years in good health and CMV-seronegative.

The CDR3 DNA reads TGTGCCAGCAGCTTCAGTGGGCGATCCGACGAGCAGTACTTC. Amino acid sequence: CASSFSGRSDEQYF. The chain links TRBV5-6 to TRBJ2-5, with unresolved D. The J call may be mistaken, given a closer DNA end match to TRBJ2-7. Germline loops: CDR1 SGHDT, CDR2 YYEEEE. This CDR3 comprises 14 residues.

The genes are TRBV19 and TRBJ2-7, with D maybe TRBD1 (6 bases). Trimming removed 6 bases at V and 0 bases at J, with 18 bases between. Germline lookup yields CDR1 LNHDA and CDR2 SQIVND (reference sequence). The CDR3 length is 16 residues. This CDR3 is CASRQGSGESSYEQYF. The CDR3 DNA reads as TGTGCCAGTAGACAGGGTTCTGGCGAAAGCTCCTACGAGCAGTACTTC.

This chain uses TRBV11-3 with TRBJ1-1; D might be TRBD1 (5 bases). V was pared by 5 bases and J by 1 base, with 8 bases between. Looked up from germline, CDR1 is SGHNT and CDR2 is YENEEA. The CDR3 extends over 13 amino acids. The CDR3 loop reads CASSPRGNTEAFF. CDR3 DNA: TGTGCCAGCAGCCCAAGGGGGAACACTGAAGCTTTCTTT.